These T cell receptor beta chains were read from a single sample in a study of T cells expressing NK-cell markers. With the 5' RACE reads reprocessed, TCRdb shows one record per CDR3 protein and no DNA. This table holds around 470,000 distinct CDR3 sequences. The specimen sequenced was blood T cells: a sorted CD56 or NKG2C T cell subset, CD4+ or CD8+ T cells, or bulk PBMC T cells (not recorded which). The receptors shown here come from a woman aged 50 to 60 in good health. Each CDR3 is given with its conserved first and last residue. Fields, in order: J gene, V gene, CDR3 protein.

j_gene: TRBJ2-1
v_gene: TRBV5-1
CDR3aa: CASSSRAEGSYNEQFF

j_gene: TRBJ2-1
v_gene: TRBV20-1
CDR3aa: CSARGRWGEIANEQFF

j_gene: TRBJ1-5
v_gene: TRBV12-3/TRBV12-4
CDR3aa: CASRAWGGRQPQHF

j_gene: TRBJ2-1
v_gene: TRBV12-3/TRBV12-4
CDR3aa: CASKGPDEQFF

j_gene: TRBJ2-2
v_gene: TRBV6-5
CDR3aa: CASSYLGLATRGGELFF

j_gene: TRBJ2-2
v_gene: TRBV24-1
CDR3aa: CATTPPGSGELFF

j_gene: TRBJ2-3
v_gene: TRBV2
CDR3aa: CASRSGRAITDTQYF

j_gene: TRBJ2-5
v_gene: TRBV9
CDR3aa: CASSAGQGLGETQYF

j_gene: TRBJ2-1
v_gene: TRBV9
CDR3aa: CASSVDPNYNEQFF

j_gene: TRBJ2-1
v_gene: TRBV15
CDR3aa: CATSRDPLQTYYNEQFF

j_gene: TRBJ1-3
v_gene: TRBV12-3/TRBV12-4
CDR3aa: CASSSRLGTGNTIYF

j_gene: TRBJ2-2
v_gene: TRBV5-1
CDR3aa: CASSWGLAGGLNTGELFF

j_gene: TRBJ2-1
v_gene: TRBV2
CDR3aa: CASSSRSGQNNEQFF

j_gene: TRBJ2-1
v_gene: TRBV5-1
CDR3aa: CASSLEGNEQFF

j_gene: TRBJ2-5
v_gene: TRBV12-3/TRBV12-4
CDR3aa: CASSLAFGGETQYF

j_gene: TRBJ1-5
v_gene: TRBV6-1
CDR3aa: CASITQGALGQPQHF

j_gene: TRBJ2-1
v_gene: TRBV12-5
CDR3aa: CASGLVVGSVTNIEQFF

j_gene: TRBJ2-4
v_gene: TRBV11-2
CDR3aa: CASSRRDRGPPNF

j_gene: TRBJ2-7
v_gene: TRBV5-1
CDR3aa: CASSANTGTGTVYEQYF

j_gene: TRBJ2-1
v_gene: TRBV18
CDR3aa: CASSPMGLAGGNEQFF

j_gene: TRBJ2-2
v_gene: TRBV6-6
CDR3aa: CASRTTSGGELFF